This T cell receptor (beta chain) is drawn from a study of beta chain features in type 1 diabetes (dated 2018 in TCRdb). Looking at the study overall: No differences in mean age, gender distribution, total cell number or subset yield were found between patients and healthy donors. Across all samples, fewer than 110,000,000 sorted cells were examined, and cell number per subset correlated strongly with RNA yield. In the study, recently diagnosed type 1 diabetes patients and matched healthy donors were compared on the TCRB repertoires of their sorted circulating CD4+ T cell subsets. Regulatory and stem cell-like memory subsets were obtained from only 8 patients and roughly 8 healthy donors, while naive and central memory subsets were obtained from all 30 or so donors. On the study overall, not on this receptor specifically: Naive, central memory and regulatory TCRB repertoires appeared to be more similar among patients than among healthy donors. Patients with type 1 diabetes made fewer insertions and deleted more nucleotides at VDJ recombination sites, implying thymic rearrangement abnormalities. Because the HLA sub-analyses included only small numbers of individuals, any influence of HLA type on TCRB rearrangement was left unresolved. Type 1 diabetes patients showed a moderate but significant shortening of TCRB CDR3 length in all four CD4+ subsets. Shorter templates might have been favored by PCR, but patient and control samples were amplified and corrected together, so both groups would have been affected equally by any skew. Because cDNA was sequenced instead of genomic DNA, activated cells with high expression could be over-represented, although the groups did not differ in activation or CD3 levels.

The entire isolated RNA was reverse transcribed using the High Capacity cDNA Reverse Transcription Kit, and thus expressed TCRB transcripts were sequenced. Naive, central memory and regulatory T cell samples underwent deep immunoSEQ sequencing, averaging around 4 million total reads per sample. Sorted cells were lysed in RLT buffer and RNA was extracted with DNase-treated RNeasy Micro or Mini kits, depending on cell number. To prevent cross-contamination, every cell subset was processed on its own, while patient and healthy donor samples were processed together. The immunoSEQ multiplex PCR was used to amplify TCRB sequences from cDNA, generating 87-bp fragments that spanned the CDR3 region. Sequencing of the amplicons was performed on the Illumina HiSeq platform. In the source study's methods: Synthetic template baselines were used to correct PCR bias computationally, reads within Hamming distance 2 were collapsed together, and singletons that could not be merged were discarded. Reads were aligned against IMGT so that V, D and J genes, CDR3 length and insertions or deletions at six rearrangement sites could be assigned. Clonotype counts were normalized to sorted cell number within each subset before computing true diversity and Gini coefficients with the tcR R package. Repertoire sharing was quantified using the overlap coefficient calculated on TCRB nucleotide sequences. As a proxy for the pre-selection repertoire, out-of-frame TCRB sequences from naive cells were analyzed. What TCRdb holds here is the immuneACCESS table cut down to in-frame rearrangements. Part of the clones is not present; checked against another copy, under half of the missing clones reflect an unresolved V gene, and the others are unexplained. V and J calls and clone size are given by that table; D and trimming were obtained from the DNA. The sample includes a few hundred thousand clones, with around 20% observed a single time. The ten largest account for 0.044% of the sample.

Concerning this clone: Which antigen it targets is not known. No qualities accompany the bases; no much larger clone lies one base away.

Trimming removed 7 bases from V and 7 bases from J; the gene matches leave 6 bases unexplained. Reading from cysteine to phenylalanine, the CDR3 counts 14 amino acids. CDR3 DNA is the only sequence kept; it has 42 bases, read in frame from the first base. Sequences MNHEY (CDR1) and SVGAGI (CDR2) are obtained from the germline V gene. Each donor gave one peripheral blood draw, averaging approximately 120 mL, which was collected into heparinised tubes. A BD FACSAria II and a panel including CD45RO, CCR7, CD25, CD127, CD95 and CD27 were used to sort naive, central memory, regulatory and stem cell-like memory CD4+ T cells. Every sorted population had a purity above 98%. PBMCs were separated immediately by Lymphoprep density gradient centrifugation and were stained directly, without being cultured. To minimize batch effects, samples were stained and sorted in pairs, one healthy donor with one patient per experiment.

Recombination joined TRBV6-5 with TRBJ1-6; 8 bases in between match TRBD1. The sequence was obtained from a woman between 18 and 29 years old in good health. Sequencing used naive CD4+ T cells from blood. The cell subset or site label for this specimen denotes: true naive CD4+ T cells. The DNA sequence is as follows: TGTGCCAGCACTCAGGGGGCGCAAAATTCACCCCTCCACTTT. Translation gives CASTQGAQNSPLHF.